These T cell receptor beta chains were read from a single sample in a study of T cells in localized non-small cell lung cancer. The repertoire was sequenced with immunoSEQ multiplex PCR; TCRdb's copy has only in-frame clones and lacks some. Found here are 10,000 to 15,000 clones, 84% of them singletons; the top ten hold under 30%. The sample here was peripheral blood, taken before any cancer treatment. All receptors derive from a male donor aged 60 or over with stage I squamous cell lung carcinoma. Each CDR3 is given with its conserved first and last residue.

>TRBJ1-4|TRBV5-1
CASRTGTGGLSNEKLFF
>TRBJ1-1|TRBV6-5
CASSLSGGTEAFF
>TRBJ1-1|TRBV10-3
CAIRGTGGDGTEAFF
>TRBJ2-2|TRBV30
CAWSYRGPGELFF
>TRBJ2-5|TRBV29-1
CSVEYSGRETQYF
>TRBJ2-1|TRBV5-4
CASSTRGSPNEQFF
>TRBJ2-7|TRBV7-8
CASSLPGQPYEQYF
>TRBJ1-1|TRBV4-1
CASSQAEGIEAFF
>TRBJ2-7|TRBV7-9
CASSLVGSGSGYEQYF
>TRBJ2-1|TRBV28
CASSRQDYNEQFF
>TRBJ2-7|TRBV19
CASSMSAGGTYEQYF
>TRBJ1-2|TRBV6-5
CASRPGRGIYGYTF
>TRBJ2-3|TRBV7-6
CASSSGRDSNTQYF
>TRBJ1-5|TRBV2
CASSAAASNQPQHF
>TRBJ1-1|TRBV28
CASSLSVTEAFF
>TRBJ2-1|TRBV6-6
CASSYSLAGDEQFF
>TRBJ2-5|TRBV5-1
CASSLRGGETQYF
>TRBJ2-1|TRBV4-1
CASSQVGGLGEQFF
>TRBJ2-3|TRBV5-4
CASSEGGGKRTDTQYF
>TRBJ2-2|TRBV4-1
CASSRAGNQNTGELFF
>TRBJ2-1|TRBV11-2
CASSLGGTETYNEQFF
>TRBJ2-1|TRBV19
CASSIWAGGDNEQFF
>TRBJ1-5|TRBV19
CASKFAEGGSNQPQHF
>TRBJ1-2|TRBV10-3
CAIRAQPGQANNYGYTF
>TRBJ2-7|TRBV10-3
CAISESESGPYEQYF
>TRBJ2-2|TRBV7-6
CASSLRVGGPTGELFF
>TRBJ2-7|TRBV18
CASSPISTGAYEQYF
>TRBJ2-5|TRBV30
CAWSRGETQYF
>TRBJ1-1|TRBV2
CASSPTGVGGAFF
>TRBJ2-1|TRBV5-4
CASSSWTGDDEQFF
>TRBJ1-1|TRBV25-1
CASSEYKGEAFF
>TRBJ2-3|TRBV30
CAWSASTQYF
>TRBJ2-7|TRBV5-4
CASSGGAFEQYF
>TRBJ2-3|TRBV19
CASRDRGTDTQYF
>TRBJ2-1|TRBV7-6
CASSPNRDEQFF
>TRBJ2-1|TRBV5-4
CASSLARPGQGQEQFF
>TRBJ1-5|TRBV18
CASSPPGAGGISNQPQHF
>TRBJ1-2|TRBV14
CASSPQGNYGYTF
>TRBJ1-5|TRBV27
CASSSTGLNQPQHF
>TRBJ2-5|TRBV6-4
CASSLARDLITQETQYF
>TRBJ2-3|TRBV18
CASSPPGLGTDTQYF
>TRBJ2-2|TRBV27
CASSHRAGELFF
>TRBJ1-5|TRBV19
CASSETVNQPQHF